The 14 T cell receptor beta chains below come from one sample, sequenced in a study of CD8+ T cells in alopecia areata. RNA extraction and reverse transcription yielded cDNA as sequencing template. TCRdb's copy holds only in-frame clones and misses some; the assay was immunoSEQ multiplex PCR. The sample gives about 200,000 clones, 50% to 70% of which show up once; under 0.5% is in the top ten. The source material was CD4+ T cells sorted from blood, sampled at week 0. The receptors derive from a human donor with alopecia areata.

This rearrangement joins TRBV7-9 to TRBJ1-1; TRBD1 is a possible D gene (6 bases). Per germline, CDR1 SEHNR and CDR2 FQNEAQ (reference sequence). V gave up 0 bases and J gave up 4 bases, with 12 bases separating them. CDR3 size: 15 residues. The CDR3 sequence is CASSLAQGWGTEAFF. The CDR3 DNA reads as TGTGCCAGCAGCTTAGCGCAGGGGTGGGGCACTGAAGCTTTCTTT.

The CDR3 reads CASSYSAGNQPQHF. The CDR3 DNA follows: TGTGCCAGCAGTTACTCGGCAGGTAATCAGCCCCAGCATTTT. The chain links TRBV6-6 to TRBJ1-5; D is uncertain. V lost 0 bases to trimming and J lost 4 bases, with 7 bases between them. The germline V gene has CDR1 MNHNY and CDR2 SVGAGI (reference sequence). The length of the CDR3 is 14 residues.

The chain uses TRBV29-1 and TRBJ1-1; 10 bases align to TRBD1. J was trimmed by 5 bases and V by 6 bases; bases with no gene match: 6. This CDR3 comprises 13 residues. The germline V gene encodes CDR1 SQVTM and CDR2 ANQGSEA. CDR3: CSVGDRGLTEAFF. DNA for the CDR3: TGCAGCGTCGGCGACAGGGGGCTTACTGAAGCTTTCTTT.

This rearrangement joins TRBV27 to TRBJ2-7; TRBD2 might be the D (5 bases). The CDR3 runs to 14 residues. Germline V gene sequence: CDR1 MNHEY, CDR2 SMNVEV (reference sequence). The V end was cut by 1 base, the J end by 3 bases, with 10 bases between. The CDR3 is CASSLFPGFYEQYF. DNA of the CDR3: TGTGCCAGCAGTTTATTTCCGGGGTTCTACGAGCAGTACTTC.

This chain joins TRBV29-1 and TRBJ2-7, with 11 bases that match TRBD2. This CDR3 is built from 15 residues. Germline loops: CDR1 SQVTM, CDR2 ANQGSEA. The V gene end was trimmed by 0 bases and the J gene end by 4 bases; junction bases not matched to a gene: 5. CDR3 sequence reads: CSVEDSLAGGYEQYF. CDR3 DNA sequence: TGCAGCGTTGAAGATTCTCTAGCGGGGGGTTACGAGCAGTACTTC.

This chain uses TRBV2 with TRBJ2-1; maybe TRBD2 (6 bases). Germline V gives CDR1 SNHLY, CDR2 FYNNEI. The ends were cut back, 10 bases at V and 6 bases at J, with 16 bases in the middle. This CDR3 comprises 13 residues. CDR3 in amino acids: CATDEGLGNEQFF. Written as DNA, the CDR3 is TGTGCCACCGATGAGGGACTCGGCAATGAGCAGTTCTTC.

The rearrangement links TRBV4-2 to TRBJ2-7; D unresolved. The CDR3 sequence is 16 residues long. Germline CDR1 reads LGHNA; CDR2 reads YNFKEQ. Between the trimmed V and J ends, which lost 1 base and 4 bases, there was a span of 17 bases. As DNA, the CDR3 is TGTGCCAGCAGCCAAGCTGTCCGAACGACCCCTTACGAGCAGTACTTC. This encodes CASSQAVRTTPYEQYF.

This clone has only a few counts. The chain joins TRBV30 to TRBJ1-2; 8 bases match TRBD1. Trimming took 7 bases from V and 6 from J; bases not matched to a gene: 10. There are 13 residues in the CDR3. Germline CDR1 is GTSNPN and CDR2 is SVGIG (reference sequence). As DNA, the CDR3 is TGTGCCTCCGCTTATCAGGGACAGGATGGCTACACCTTC. Protein: CASAYQGQDGYTF. Together with reference TRBV30 and TRBJ1-2, the CDR3 gives the full variable domain: SQTIHQWPATLVQPVGSPLSLECTVEGTSNPNLYWYRQAAGRGLQLLFYSVGIGQISSEVPQNLSASRPQDRQFILSSKKLLLSDSGFYLCASAYQGQDGYTFGSGTRLTVV.

The chain is built from TRBV29-1 and TRBJ2-7; tentatively, D is TRBD2 (6 bases). V was shortened by 4 bases and J by 2 bases, with 9 bases between the two germline ends. The CDR3 is 12 residues long. Germline V gene sequence: CDR1 SQVTM, CDR2 ANQGSEA. The CDR3 sequence: CSVVPGAYEQYF. CDR3 in DNA: TGCAGCGTTGTTCCGGGAGCCTACGAGCAGTACTTC.

This clone was seen a handful of times. The chain uses TRBV23-1 and TRBJ1-2; D unresolved. TRBV23-1 is an ORF, and what it does is uncertain. V was pared by 8 bases and J by 6 bases, with 7 bases between. The CDR3 covers 10 residues. CDR3 sequence: CASRSHGYTF. The CDR3 DNA sequence: TGCGCCAGCCGGAGCCATGGCTACACCTTC.

The V and J genes are TRBV5-4 and TRBJ2-4; tentative D call: TRBD1 (6 bases). The germline V gene has CDR1 SGHNT and CDR2 YYREEE (reference sequence). Deletions cut 3 bases from V and 2 bases from J, with 12 bases between. This CDR3 spans 15 amino acids. In nucleotides, the CDR3 is TGTGCCAGCAGCTCTCAAGACAGGTCCAAAAACATTCAGTACTTC. This translates into CASSSQDRSKNIQYF.

This clone was seen a few times. This chain joins TRBV7-2 and TRBJ2-4; D uncertain. The V end was cut by 5 bases, the J end by 6 bases, with 8 bases between. This CDR3 spans 12 amino acids. Germline CDR1 and CDR2: SGHTA and FQGNSA. Here the CDR3 DNA reads TGTGCCAGCAGCGCGGACCGAAACATTCAGTACTTC. It is translated as CASSADRNIQYF.

The chain has TRBV30 and TRBJ1-2; TRBD1 agrees at 9 bases. V lost 4 bases to trimming and J lost 1 base; unmatched junction nucleotides: 7. Germline loops: CDR1 GTSNPN, CDR2 SVGIG (reference sequence). There are 15 residues in the CDR3. CDR3 nucleotides: TGTGCCTGGAATGGACAGGGGAACCTTAACTATGGCTACACCTTC. Protein sequence: CAWNGQGNLNYGYTF.

The gene calls are TRBV7-9 and TRBJ1-3; D is perhaps TRBD1 (6 bases). Germline CDR1 SEHNR, CDR2 FQNEAQ (reference sequence). The CDR3 loop spans 18 amino acids. V lost 5 bases and J lost 4, with 24 bases in between. This chain's CDR3 is CASSPRGGTYGGGNTIYF. The CDR3 bases are TGTGCCAGCAGCCCTCGAGGGGGGACCTACGGCGGAGGAAACACCATATATTTT. Complete variable domain (other parts from reference TRBV7-9 and TRBJ1-3): DTGVSQNPRHKITKRGQNVTFRCDPISEHNRLYWYRQTLGQGPEFLTYFQNEAQLEKSRLLSDRFSAERPKGSFSTLEIQRTEQGDSAMYLCASSPRGGTYGGGNTIYFGEGSWLTVV.